Reported below is one T cell receptor beta chain. What it recognizes is unknown. The data belong to a study of cytomegalovirus exposure and HLA in healthy donors. With 60 Vbeta and 13 Jbeta primers, the PCR was carried out. The repertoire was sequenced with immunoSEQ multiplex PCR; TCRdb's copy has only in-frame clones and lacks some. Of about 120,000 clones in the sample, roughly 87% were seen once. The V gene lost 3 bases and the J gene lost 6 bases, with 12 bases spanning the gap. The CDR3 sequence is 14 residues long. Germline lookup yields CDR1 SEHNR and CDR2 FQNEAQ (reference sequence). The study's findings and limits: With DRB1 most and HLA-C fewest, TCR association rates differed between HLA loci in a later analysis. Cytomegalovirus association was assigned to approximately 160 TCR beta chains. While the bulk of TCR sequences proved rare, some public TCRs turned up in many donors.

This sequence originates from a woman between 18 and 29 years old in good health and CMV-seronegative. Source material: PBMCs. The chain recombines TRBV7-9 with TRBJ1-5; weak D call: TRBD1 (5 bases). The CDR3 DNA is TGTGCCAGCAGCTTGGGGGGGAACTCTCAGCCCCAGCATTTT. Its protein is CASSLGGNSQPQHF.